The 10 T cell receptor beta chains below were found in one sample sequenced in a study of T cells in Graves' hyperthyroidism and ophthalmopathy. It was RNA transcripts that yielded the amplified TCR beta CDR3 regions. HTBI primers were the set used in a first-round RT-PCR of the TCR CDR3. One entry per CDR3 protein, called by TCRdb with MiXCR from the multiplex PCR reads. This table has under 650,000 distinct CDR3 sequences, around 16% appearing once. Sequences were obtained from blood. The receptors come from a woman between 25 and 40 years old with Graves' hyperthyroidism.

The chain is built from TRBV4-3 and TRBJ2-2; D is undetermined. Germline loops: CDR1 LGHNA, CDR2 YSLEER. The CDR3 runs 16 residues. Trimming removed 0 bases at V and 0 bases at J, with 8 bases between. The CDR3 sequence is CASSQESSTNTGELFF. DNA of the CDR3: TGCGCCAGCAGCCAAGAATCGTCAACGAACACCGGGGAGCTGTTTTTT.

This clonotype was counted ten times or more. The chain carries TRBV6-1 and TRBJ2-1, with D uncertain. The V gene lost 5 bases and the J gene lost 9 bases, with 14 bases spanning the gap. The CDR3 covers 13 residues. CDR1 is MNHNS, CDR2 SASEGT, per germline. The CDR3 DNA is TGTGCCAGCAGTTCTGGCCCCACGACTGAGCAGTTCTTC. This gives the protein CASSSGPTTEQFF.

This clonotype was counted at least ten times. V usage is TRBV13 and J usage is TRBJ2-5, with D tentatively TRBD1 (7 bases). CDR3 length equals 12 residues. Germline CDR1 is PRHDT and CDR2 is FYEKMQ (reference sequence). Deletions cut 4 bases from V and 6 bases from J, with 9 bases between. The CDR3 protein is CASSSGGKTQYF. The CDR3 bases are TGTGCCAGCAGCTCAGGGGGGAAGACCCAGTACTTC.

This chain joins TRBV18 and TRBJ2-3; 10 nucleotides match TRBD1. The CDR3 is 16 residues long. The germline CDR1 and CDR2 sequences are KGHSH and LQKENI. Losses at the gene ends were 4 bases for V and 4 bases for J; bases not matched to a gene: 8. The CDR3 sequence: CASSLRQGARADTQYF. The CDR3 DNA is TGTGCCAGCTCACTGAGACAGGGGGCGAGGGCAGATACGCAGTATTTT.

This chain joins TRBV2 and TRBJ2-5, with TRBD2 identical over 7 bases. V trimming: 1 base; J trimming: 1 base; junction bases outside the gene matches: 3. CDR3 length equals 15 residues. Germline values: CDR1 SNHLY, CDR2 FYNNEI. CDR3 in amino acids: CASSEGGGAQETQYF. CDR3 DNA sequence: TGTGCCAGCAGTGAAGGGGGAGGGGCCCAAGAGACCCAGTACTTC. Looking up the rest from reference TRBV2 and TRBJ2-5 gives the full variable domain: EPEVTQTPSHQVTQMGQEVILRCVPISNHLYFYWYRQILGQKVEFLVSFYNNEISEKSEIFDDQFSVERPDGSNFTLKIRSTKLEDSAMYFCASSEGGGAQETQYFGPGTRLLVL.

This clonotype was observed a handful of times. The chain is built from TRBV19 and TRBJ2-1; TRBD2 matches 7 bases. CDR1 is LNHDA and CDR2 is SQIVND in the germline V gene (reference sequence). Germline trimming cut 4 bases from V and 8 bases from J; bases unmatched to any gene: 11. The CDR3 is 15 residues long. DNA of the CDR3: TGTGCCAGTAGTAACCCCCCCGGGACTAACGATGAGCAGTTCTTC. This sequence encodes CASSNPPGTNDEQFF.

This clonotype showed up many times. The V gene is TRBV30, the J gene TRBJ1-4, with D tentatively TRBD1 (6 bases). CDR3 length: 11 amino acids. Germline CDR1 reads GTSNPN; CDR2 reads SVGIG (reference sequence). Trimming took off 5 bases at V and 7 bases at J, with 8 bases between the two ends. The chain's CDR3 is CAWGGGEKLFF. The DNA of the CDR3 is TGTGCCTGGGGAGGGGGTGAAAAACTGTTTTTT.

This chain links TRBV5-1 with TRBJ1-4; TRBD1 might be the D (6 bases). From germline, CDR1 is SGHRS and CDR2 YFSETQ. The CDR3 covers 16 residues. V lost 0 bases and J 8 bases, leaving 17 bases between the germline ends. The CDR3 bases are TGCGCCAGCAGCTTGGGCCGGGGGGGCGCAGAAGAAAAACTGTTTTTT. It is translated as CASSLGRGGAEEKLFF.

In its sample, this clonotype was seen many times. The chain has TRBV5-1 and TRBJ2-1, with 14 bases aligning to TRBD2. This CDR3 comprises 15 residues. The junction had 1 base not matched to a gene; V was cut back by 2 bases and J by 6 bases. Germline V gene data show CDR1 as SGHRS and CDR2 as YFSETQ. CDR3 amino acids: CASSFGTSGSNEQFF. The CDR3 nucleotides read TGCGCCAGCAGCTTCGGGACTAGCGGGAGCAATGAGCAGTTCTTC. Full variable domain (outside the CDR3, taken from reference TRBV5-1 and TRBJ2-1): KAGVTQTPRYLIKTRGQQVTLSCSPISGHRSVSWYQQTPGQGLQFLFEYFSETQRNKGNFPGRFSGRQFSNSRSEMNVSTLELGDSALYLCASSFGTSGSNEQFFGPGTRLTVL.

This rearrangement joins TRBV6-1 to TRBJ2-1, with 10 bases that match TRBD2. CDR1 is MNHNS, CDR2 SASEGT, per germline. CDR3 length: 15 residues. J gave up 4 bases and V 6 bases, and 6 bases lay outside the gene matches. The CDR3 sequence: CASRLSGRAYNEQFF. The CDR3 DNA reads as TGTGCCAGCAGACTAAGCGGGAGGGCTTACAATGAGCAGTTCTTC.